The rows below give T cell receptor beta chains drawn from one sample of a study of T cell responses to AZD1222 COVID-19 vaccine. Here immunoSEQ multiplex PCR was the method, and the copy in TCRdb shows in-frame clones only, minus some. The sample comprises about 120,000 clones, roughly 90% of which are singletons, and just over 4% rests with the top ten. This specimen consisted of peripheral blood, obtained 28 days after the second dose of the MenACWY control vaccine. All receptors derive from an adult who received the MenACWY meningococcal vaccine as a control. CDR3s include the opening cysteine and the closing phenylalanine or tryptophan. Each record gives: V gene, clone size, D gene, J gene, CDR3 protein, CDR3 DNA. The D gene is left open where the match is weak. A row's size may be missing; if present it is once, few, many or a size class.

v_gene: TRBV7-7
abundance: -
d_gene: TRBD2
j_gene: TRBJ2-1
CDR3aa: CASSGGLAGTSEQFF
CDR3nt: TGTGCCAGCAGCGGGGGACTAGCGGGAACATCTGAGCAGTTCTTC

v_gene: TRBV12-3/TRBV12-4
abundance: -
d_gene: -
j_gene: TRBJ1-1
CDR3aa: CASRAMARTEAFF
CDR3nt: TGTGCCAGCAGGGCGATGGCCCGCACTGAAGCTTTCTTT

v_gene: TRBV11-2
abundance: once
d_gene: -
j_gene: TRBJ1-3
CDR3aa: CASSFRQGNTIYF
CDR3nt: TGTGCCAGCAGCTTCCGTCAGGGAAACACCATATATTTT

v_gene: TRBV2
abundance: -
d_gene: TRBD1
j_gene: TRBJ1-1
CDR3aa: CASSEGGQMNTEAFF
CDR3nt: TGTGCCAGCAGTGAGGGGGGACAGATGAACACTGAAGCTTTCTTT

v_gene: TRBV6-5
abundance: -
d_gene: -
j_gene: TRBJ1-6
CDR3aa: CASSPREGYNSPLHF
CDR3nt: TGTGCCAGCAGCCCCAGGGAGGGTTATAATTCACCCCTCCACTTT

v_gene: TRBV14
abundance: -
d_gene: -
j_gene: TRBJ1-5
CDR3aa: CASSQDLDQPQHF
CDR3nt: TGTGCCAGCAGCCAAGATCTTGACCAGCCCCAGCATTTT

v_gene: TRBV27
abundance: -
d_gene: -
j_gene: TRBJ2-2
CDR3aa: CASSLLFDLDSANTGELFF
CDR3nt: TGTGCCAGCAGTTTATTATTTGATCTGGATTCAGCGAACACCGGGGAGCTGTTTTTT

v_gene: TRBV5-1
abundance: -
d_gene: -
j_gene: TRBJ1-5
CDR3aa: CASSLTGSTGQPQHF
CDR3nt: TGCGCCAGCAGCTTGACAGGTTCAACGGGTCAGCCCCAGCATTTT

v_gene: TRBV5-1
abundance: once
d_gene: TRBD2
j_gene: TRBJ2-3
CDR3aa: CASSLGSSGATDTQYF
CDR3nt: TGCGCCAGCAGCTTGGGTTCTAGCGGGGCCACAGATACGCAGTATTTT

v_gene: TRBV7-2
abundance: -
d_gene: -
j_gene: TRBJ2-3
CDR3aa: CASGWGLSTDTQYF
CDR3nt: TGTGCCAGCGGCTGGGGCTTAAGCACAGATACGCAGTATTTT

v_gene: TRBV19
abundance: -
d_gene: TRBD1
j_gene: TRBJ1-2
CDR3aa: CASSMTGTYYGYTF
CDR3nt: TGTGCCAGTAGTATGACAGGGACCTACTATGGCTACACCTTC

v_gene: TRBV13
abundance: -
d_gene: TRBD1
j_gene: TRBJ1-1
CDR3aa: CASSQPSGGAFF
CDR3nt: TGTGCCAGCAGCCAACCATCAGGGGGAGCTTTCTTT

v_gene: TRBV5-6
abundance: -
d_gene: TRBD2
j_gene: TRBJ2-7
CDR3aa: CASSLGLAEAYEQYF
CDR3nt: TGTGCCAGCAGCTTGGGACTAGCGGAAGCCTACGAGCAGTACTTC

v_gene: TRBV3-1/TRBV3-2
abundance: -
d_gene: -
j_gene: TRBJ2-5
CDR3aa: CASSQDLADLRETQYF
CDR3nt: TGTGCCAGCAGCCAAGATTTAGCGGACCTTAGGGAGACCCAGTACTTC

v_gene: TRBV18
abundance: -
d_gene: -
j_gene: TRBJ2-1
CDR3aa: CASSPLRKYGYNEQFF
CDR3nt: TGTGCCAGCTCACCATTGCGTAAATATGGGTACAATGAGCAGTTCTTC